Below are 30 T cell receptor beta chains sequenced from a single sample in a study of blood T cells in healthy people across ages. A J-beta primer mix and a sample-barcoded 5' primer were used in a second PCR of about 6 to 12 cycles. Via MiXCR, TCRdb re-called the 5' RACE reads, giving one row per CDR3 protein. The data show approximately 800,000 distinct CDR3 sequences, 58% seen once. The sequenced material came from blood. Receptors originate from a man aged 25-45 years in good health.

The chain recombines TRBV7-2 with TRBJ2-7; D is possibly TRBD1 (6 bases). CDR1 is SGHTA, CDR2 FQGNSA, per germline. V gave up 5 bases and J gave up 2 bases, with 19 bases separating them. The CDR3 is 16 residues long. The CDR3 protein is CASSLSVDRSPYEQYF. The CDR3 DNA follows: TGTGCCAGCAGCCTAAGTGTTGACAGGTCACCCTACGAGCAGTACTTC.

The rearrangement links TRBV28 to TRBJ2-4; D not resolved. Germline CDR1 and CDR2: MDHEN and SYDVKM. Trimming cost V 4 bases and J 3 bases, with 10 bases left between them. This CDR3 is built from 14 residues. The CDR3 nucleotides are TGTGCCAGCAGTTCTAGGACCCTCAAAAACATTCAGTACTTC. Translation gives CASSSRTLKNIQYF.

V and J are TRBV7-2 and TRBJ2-4; D is possibly TRBD2 (5 bases). CDR1 and CDR2 (germline): SGHTA, FQGNSA. Trimming stripped 1 base from V and 13 bases from J, with 20 bases between. The CDR3 covers 15 residues. CDR3 loop: CASSLEGQGREIQYF. CDR3 DNA: TGTGCCAGCAGCTTAGAAGGCCAAGGGAGAGAGATCCAGTACTTC. Drawing the rest from reference TRBV7-2 and TRBJ2-4, the complete variable domain is GAGVSQSPSNKVTEKGKDVELRCDPISGHTALYWYRQSLGQGLEFLIYFQGNSAPDKSGLPSDRFSAERTGGSVSTLTIQRTQQEDSAVYLCASSLEGQGREIQYFGAGTRLSVL.

The rearrangement links TRBV7-3 to TRBJ2-1, with no clear D. Germline V lookup: CDR1 SGHTA, CDR2 FQGTGA. The CDR3 length is 14 residues. Trimming shortened V by 4 bases and J by 3 bases, and 10 bases separated the two germline ends. DNA of the CDR3: TGTGCCAGCAGCTCCTTGGGCGGCTACAATGAGCAGTTCTTC. Amino acids: CASSSLGGYNEQFF.

The chain links TRBV12-3 or TRBV12-4 to TRBJ1-6, with D possibly being TRBD1 (5 bases). The germline V and J ends were trimmed by 2 bases and 7 bases, with 12 bases remaining between them. This CDR3 contains 15 residues. The CDR3 here is CASSLSQGPNSPLHF. CDR3 bases: TGTGCCAGCAGTTTATCGCAGGGACCAAATTCACCCCTCCACTTT.

The V and J genes are TRBV7-9 and TRBJ2-1; D gene uncertain. The V gene's germline CDR1 is SEHNR and CDR2 FQNEAQ (reference sequence). The CDR3 extends over 16 amino acids. V was shortened by 8 bases and J by 0 bases, with 17 bases between the two germline ends. CDR3 region: CASLVWDYLSYNEQFF. The CDR3 nucleotides read TGTGCCAGCCTTGTCTGGGATTATCTCTCCTACAATGAGCAGTTCTTC. Looking up the rest from reference TRBV7-9 and TRBJ2-1 gives the full variable domain: DTGVSQNPRHKITKRGQNVTFRCDPISEHNRLYWYRQTLGQGPEFLTYFQNEAQLEKSRLLSDRFSAERPKGSFSTLEIQRTEQGDSAMYLCASLVWDYLSYNEQFFGPGTRLTVL.

This clonotype came up a few times. The J gene is TRBJ2-5, the V gene TRBV2; D unresolved. The CDR3 runs to 13 residues. CDR1 SNHLY and CDR2 FYNNEI come from the germline V gene. With 7 bases removed from V and 5 bases from J, the gap between germline ends came to 14 bases. The CDR3, as DNA: TGTGCCAGCATAGCCGGGCTCGCCGAGACCCAGTACTTC. Its translation: CASIAGLAETQYF.

This clonotype was detected only a few times. This chain uses TRBV5-1 with TRBJ1-1, with no clear D. V lost 0 bases to trimming and J lost 2 bases, with 17 bases between them. The CDR3 consists of 17 residues. Looked up from germline, CDR1 is SGHRS and CDR2 is YFSETQ. The CDR3 sequence: CASSLGAWEPRNTEAFF. CDR3 DNA sequence: TGCGCCAGCAGCTTGGGGGCGTGGGAGCCAAGAAACACTGAAGCTTTCTTT. Full variable domain (rest looked up from reference TRBV5-1 and TRBJ1-1): KAGVTQTPRYLIKTRGQQVTLSCSPISGHRSVSWYQQTPGQGLQFLFEYFSETQRNKGNFPGRFSGRQFSNSRSEMNVSTLELGDSALYLCASSLGAWEPRNTEAFFGQGTRLTVV.

The chain has TRBV27 and TRBJ2-1, with unresolved D. With 7 bases removed from V and 0 bases from J, the gap between germline ends came to 10 bases. This CDR3 has 14 residues. CDR1 is MNHEY, CDR2 SMNVEV, per germline (reference sequence). CDR3 sequence: CASKAANSYNEQFF. DNA of the CDR3: TGTGCCAGCAAGGCGGCGAACTCCTACAATGAGCAGTTCTTC.

This chain joins TRBV28 and TRBJ2-7; no clear D gene. V was pared by 3 bases and J by 0 bases, with 9 bases between. Germline V CDR1 and CDR2: MDHEN, SYDVKM. The CDR3 contains 14 residues. The CDR3 DNA reads as TGTGCCAGCAGTTTTAGCAGCCCCTCCTACGAGCAGTACTTC. Translation: CASSFSSPSYEQYF.

The genes are TRBV10-1 and TRBJ2-5; D is ambiguous. The CDR3 length is 11 residues. In germline, CDR1 is WNHNN, CDR2 SYGVQD (reference sequence). With 8 bases removed from V and 5 bases from J, the gap between germline ends came to 9 bases. The CDR3 region has the DNA TGCGCCAGCGGGGATGGGGAGACCCAGTACTTC. It is translated as CASGDGETQYF.

V is TRBV5-1 and J is TRBJ1-1, with D tentatively TRBD1 (5 bases). V shed 0 bases and J shed 7 bases, with 10 bases lying between them. This CDR3 comprises 13 residues. The germline V gene has CDR1 SGHRS and CDR2 YFSETQ. CDR3 sequence: CASSLAQENEAFF. DNA of the CDR3: TGCGCCAGCAGCTTGGCACAGGAAAATGAAGCTTTCTTT.

The rearrangement joins TRBV7-3 to TRBJ1-6, with D hard to call. The V end lost 5 bases, the J end lost 0 bases, and 17 bases lay between the germline ends. Per the germline V gene, CDR1 is SGHTA and CDR2 is FQGTGA. This CDR3 comprises 18 residues. This CDR3 reads CASSPPIQISSYNSPLHF. CDR3 DNA: TGTGCCAGCAGCCCACCAATCCAGATTAGCTCCTATAATTCACCCCTCCACTTT.

With regard to this clonotype: The germline gene is not matched at one end of the junction; a read error may be the cause. The CDR3, as DNA: TGTGCCAGCAGTGTATCAGCAGCCTACAATGAGCAGTTCTTC. It yields the protein CASSVSAAYNEQFF. The rearrangement joins TRBV27 to TRBJ2-1; D is unclear. The CDR3 covers 14 residues. Per the germline V gene, CDR1 is MNHEY and CDR2 is SMNVEV (reference sequence).

The chain uses TRBV7-9 and TRBJ2-5; D remains unclear. The CDR3 extends over 16 amino acids. V lost 2 bases and J lost 2, with 15 bases in between. Germline V gene lookup returns CDR1 SEHNR and CDR2 FQNEAQ (reference sequence). The CDR3 nucleotides read TGTGCCAGCAGCTTAACGGCGTACCCAGGACAAGAGACCCAGTACTTC. This codes for CASSLTAYPGQETQYF. The whole variable domain, remainder taken from reference TRBV7-9 and TRBJ2-5, is DTGVSQNPRHKITKRGQNVTFRCDPISEHNRLYWYRQTLGQGPEFLTYFQNEAQLEKSRLLSDRFSAERPKGSFSTLEIQRTEQGDSAMYLCASSLTAYPGQETQYFGPGTRLLVL.

Points on this clonotype: This clone may be a read error of a much larger clone one base away. The chain couples TRBV29-1 to TRBJ2-1, with TRBD1 identical over 8 bases. Germline V lookup: CDR1 SQVTM, CDR2 ANQGSEA. The CDR3 is 14 amino acids. Germline trimming cut 6 bases from V and 10 bases from J; bases unmatched to any gene: 14. CDR3 sequence (DNA): TGCAGCGTGGAGTCCACAGGGGGGTACACCGAGCAGTTCTTC. Its protein product is CSVESTGGYTEQFF.

This clonotype showed up just a few times. The chain carries TRBV20-1 and TRBJ2-7; D remains ambiguous. The CDR3 is 13 residues long. Germline V CDR1 and CDR2: DFQATT, SNEGSKA (reference sequence). The ends were cut back, 5 bases at V and 6 bases at J, with 17 bases in the middle. The CDR3 DNA follows: TGCAGTGCTCCCGTGATTTCGGGCGGCGAGCAGTACTTC. It encodes CSAPVISGGEQYF.

This chain connects TRBV24-1 to TRBJ2-1; 11 nucleotides align to TRBD2. The CDR3 totals 18 residues. V lost 4 bases to trimming and J lost 3 bases; unmatched junction nucleotides: 10. Germline values: CDR1 KGHDR, CDR2 SFDVKD. Written as DNA, the CDR3 is TGTGCCACCAGTGACACTGGGGCTAGCGGGAGGTTCTACAATGAGCAGTTCTTC. Amino acids: CATSDTGASGRFYNEQFF.

As concerns this clonotype: At one end the junction does not follow the germline gene, possibly because of a read error. The chain is built from TRBV7-2 and TRBJ2-5; D is uncertain. Near its end, the DNA agrees better with TRBJ2-7, so the J call may be wrong. This CDR3 is built from 14 residues. Germline V lookup: CDR1 SGHTA, CDR2 FQGNSA. The CDR3 nucleotides are TGTGCCGGCAGCTTAGATCGTGCGGCCTACGAGCAGTACTTC. It yields the protein CAGSLDRAAYEQYF.

The rearrangement joins TRBV10-3 to TRBJ2-3; D is unclear. The V end lost 8 bases, the J end lost 1 base, and 16 bases lay between the germline ends. From germline, CDR1 is ENHRY and CDR2 SYGVKD. This CDR3 is 15 amino acids long. The CDR3 spells CAIQMGGVGTDTQYF. In DNA, the CDR3 is TGTGCCATCCAGATGGGCGGAGTTGGCACAGATACGCAGTATTTT.

This clonotype has only a few counts. The rearrangement uses TRBV7-2 and TRBJ2-7; D possibly corresponds to TRBD2 (5 bases). The CDR3 sequence is 13 residues long. Germline CDR1 SGHTA, CDR2 FQGNSA. Trimming shortened V by 5 bases and J by 4 bases, and 12 bases separated the two germline ends. CDR3 DNA: TGTGCCAGCAGCAAACGAGAGGGTTACGAGCAGTACTTC. It specifies CASSKREGYEQYF. Combining the CDR3 with reference TRBV7-2 and TRBJ2-7 gives the whole variable domain GAGVSQSPSNKVTEKGKDVELRCDPISGHTALYWYRQSLGQGLEFLIYFQGNSAPDKSGLPSDRFSAERTGGSVSTLTIQRTQQEDSAVYLCASSKREGYEQYFGPGTRLTVT.

The V and J genes are TRBV7-2 and TRBJ2-4; possible D gene TRBD2, 6 bases. The CDR3 runs 13 residues. CDR1 is SGHTA and CDR2 is FQGNSA in the germline V gene. Between the trimmed V and J ends, which lost 5 bases and 8 bases, there was a span of 13 bases. The DNA for the CDR3 is TGTGCCAGCAGCAATAGCGGTGGGGACATTCAGTACTTC. Protein sequence: CASSNSGGDIQYF.

This clonotype was found a few times. CDR3: CASTLNGGEADTQYF. The CDR3 DNA reads as TGTGCCAGCACCCTAAACGGGGGTGAGGCAGATACGCAGTATTTT. This chain joins TRBV2 and TRBJ2-3; possible D gene TRBD2, 6 bases. Trimming pared 7 bases from V and 4 bases from J, leaving 18 bases between. Germline V gives CDR1 SNHLY, CDR2 FYNNEI. This CDR3 is built from 15 residues.

The J gene is TRBJ1-6, the V gene TRBV10-3, with a tentative D call TRBD1 (6 bases). The CDR3 has 15 amino acids. Germline CDR1 is ENHRY and CDR2 is SYGVKD. V was shortened by 10 bases and J by 2 bases, with 15 bases between the two germline ends. The CDR3 DNA reads TGTGCCAGTCACAGGGACATCACCTATAATTCACCCCTCCACTTT. This translates into CASHRDITYNSPLHF.

V and J are TRBV18 and TRBJ2-5; TRBD2 might be the D (6 bases). CDR3 size: 14 residues. V was shortened by 4 bases and J by 4 bases, with 13 bases between the two germline ends. CDR1 KGHSH and CDR2 LQKENI come from the germline V gene. The CDR3 sequence is CASSQPGDGETQYF. CDR3 coding DNA: TGTGCCAGCTCACAACCGGGAGATGGAGAGACCCAGTACTTC.

V and J are TRBV15 and TRBJ1-4, with 7 bases aligning to TRBD1. The CDR3 runs to 15 residues. The V segment lost 9 bases and the J segment 5 bases; nucleotides outside the gene matches: 12. Germline lookup yields CDR1 LNHNV and CDR2 YYDKDF (reference sequence). The CDR3, as DNA: TGTGCCACGAAACTCCACAGGGGTTTGAATGAAAAACTGTTTTTT. Translating it yields CATKLHRGLNEKLFF. Using reference TRBV15 and TRBJ1-4 for the parts outside the CDR3, the full variable domain is DAMVIQNPRYQVTQFGKPVTLSCSQTLNHNVMYWYQQKSSQAPKLLFHYYDKDFNNEADTPDNFQSRRPNTSFCFLDIRSPGLGDTAMYLCATKLHRGLNEKLFFGSGTQLSVL.

The chain employs TRBV11-2 and TRBJ2-7; TRBD2 matches at 9 bases. In germline, CDR1 is SGHAT, CDR2 FQNNGV. After removal of 4 bases from V and 5 bases from J, the junction contained 9 bases not matched to a gene. This CDR3 is 15 amino acids long. This CDR3 is CASSWSRLAVHEQYF. As DNA, the CDR3 is TGTGCCAGCAGCTGGTCCCGACTAGCGGTCCACGAGCAGTACTTC. Based on the CDR3 plus reference TRBV11-2 and TRBJ2-7, the full variable domain is EAGVAQSPRYKIIEKRQSVAFWCNPISGHATLYWYQQILGQGPKLLIQFQNNGVVDDSQLPKDRFSAERLKGVDSTLKIQPAKLEDSAVYLCASSWSRLAVHEQYFGPGTRLTVT.

This clonotype was detected only a few times. The rearrangement uses TRBV28 and TRBJ2-7; possibly TRBD1 for D (5 bases). CDR3 size: 15 residues. Trimming stripped 3 bases from V and 2 bases from J, with 14 bases between. The germline CDR1 and CDR2 sequences are MDHEN and SYDVKM. The CDR3: CASSLAGRATYEQYF. CDR3 bases: TGTGCCAGCAGTTTGGCTGGCAGGGCCACCTACGAGCAGTACTTC.

For this clonotype: A read error may be the cause here, since a much bigger clone is one base away. V and J are TRBV30 and TRBJ1-2; D is unresolved. Germline V lookup: CDR1 GTSNPN, CDR2 SVGIG (reference sequence). The CDR3 consists of 13 residues. The germline V and J ends were trimmed by 2 bases and 11 bases, with 18 bases remaining between them. CDR3 loop: CAWSYQTEKVYTF. In DNA, the CDR3 is TGTGCCTGGAGTTACCAGACCGAGAAGGTATACACCTTC.

The rearrangement joins TRBV7-9 to TRBJ2-1; perhaps TRBD2 as D (6 bases). Germline CDR1 reads SEHNR; CDR2 reads FQNEAQ (reference sequence). This CDR3 is built from 14 residues. V was shortened by 7 bases and J by 3 bases, with 13 bases between the two germline ends. As DNA, the CDR3 is TGTGCCAGCACCGGGGCGGGATACTACAATGAGCAGTTCTTC. This sequence encodes CASTGAGYYNEQFF.